This T cell receptor (beta chain) came from a study of blood T cells in healthy people across ages. The second PCR ran roughly 6 to 11 cycles with a sample-barcoded 5' primer and J-beta primers. Per-sample output comprised a minimum of 2.5 million paired-end reads containing CDR3. TCRdb analysed the 5' RACE reads with MiXCR anew, one entry per CDR3 protein. The data hold 800,000 to 1,300,000 distinct CDR3 sequences, with under 30% observed a single time. The V end was cut by 5 bases, the J end by 5 bases, with 15 bases between. CDR1 and CDR2 from the germline V gene are SQVTM and ANQGSEA. This CDR3 has 13 amino acids. This clonotype came up a few times. A further study also used this sample, focusing on T cells of mothers and their children. This second study says: Random nucleotides (2-4) and sample barcodes were added by the M1S primer used in the second PCR. Reads recorded for TCR beta CDR3 numbered over 10 million per mother and roughly 3 million per child.

The material sequenced was blood. The source of this sequence is a girl aged 2 to 9 in good health. The chain uses TRBV29-1 and TRBJ2-5, with D tentatively TRBD1 (6 bases). CDR3 bases: TGCAGCGTTATGGGGGCCCTAGTGGAGACCCAGTACTTC. This translates into CSVMGALVETQYF.